This T cell receptor (beta chain) is drawn from a study of T cells expressing NK-cell markers. Study summary: HCMV seropositivity characterized seven of the eight sequenced donors, and seronegativity one. Findings and caveats of the study: Researchers report these clonotypes also headed the CD3+CD56-NKG2C+ fraction in a few donors. For over five donors, the dominant NKG2C+ clonotypes made up 1.0-7.0% of their CD8+ T cells.

About this clonotype: Its antigen is not identified.

It was by 5'RACE template switching with UMIs that TCR beta cDNA was made. TCRdb re-called the 5' RACE reads and shows each CDR3 protein once, DNA omitted. This listing includes 150,000 to 160,000 distinct CDR3 sequences. CDR1 and CDR2 from the germline V gene are LGHDT and YNNKEL (reference sequence). This CDR3 has 13 amino acids. The chain couples TRBV3-1 to TRBJ2-5; lacking DNA, the TRBD1 call made by TCRdb goes unchecked. Sequences were obtained from blood T cells: a sorted CD56 or NKG2C T cell subset, CD4+ or CD8+ T cells, or bulk PBMC T cells (not recorded which). The source is a woman aged 45-65 years in good health. The CDR3: CASSQAPLETQYF.